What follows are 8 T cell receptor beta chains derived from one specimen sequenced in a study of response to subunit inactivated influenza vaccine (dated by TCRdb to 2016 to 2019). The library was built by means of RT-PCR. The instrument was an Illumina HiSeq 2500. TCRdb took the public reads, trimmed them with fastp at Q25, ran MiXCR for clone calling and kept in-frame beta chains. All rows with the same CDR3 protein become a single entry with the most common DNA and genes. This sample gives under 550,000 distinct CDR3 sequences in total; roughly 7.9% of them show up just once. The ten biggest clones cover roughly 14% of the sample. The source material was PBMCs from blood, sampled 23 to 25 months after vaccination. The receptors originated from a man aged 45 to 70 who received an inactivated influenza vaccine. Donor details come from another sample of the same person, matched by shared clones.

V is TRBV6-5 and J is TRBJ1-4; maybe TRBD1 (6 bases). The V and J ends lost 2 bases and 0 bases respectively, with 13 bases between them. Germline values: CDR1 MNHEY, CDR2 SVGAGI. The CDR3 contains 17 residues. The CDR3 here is CASSYVGGWSTNEKLFF. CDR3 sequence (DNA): TGTGCCAGCAGTTACGTGGGGGGCTGGTCAACTAATGAAAAACTGTTTTTT.

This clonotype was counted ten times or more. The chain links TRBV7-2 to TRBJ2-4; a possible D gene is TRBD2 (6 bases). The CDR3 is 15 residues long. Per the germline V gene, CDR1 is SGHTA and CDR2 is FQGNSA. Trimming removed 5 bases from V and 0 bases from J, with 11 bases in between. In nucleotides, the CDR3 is TGTGCCAGCAGCCCTGGGGGGTTAGCCAAAAACATTCAGTACTTC. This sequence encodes CASSPGGLAKNIQYF.

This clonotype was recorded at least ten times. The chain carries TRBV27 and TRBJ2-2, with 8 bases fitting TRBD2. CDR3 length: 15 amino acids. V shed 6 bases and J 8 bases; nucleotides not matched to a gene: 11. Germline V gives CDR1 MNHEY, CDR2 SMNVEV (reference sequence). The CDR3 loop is CASRPQGRGGGELFF. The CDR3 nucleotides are TGTGCCAGCAGACCCCAAGGTCGGGGGGGAGGGGAGCTGTTTTTT.

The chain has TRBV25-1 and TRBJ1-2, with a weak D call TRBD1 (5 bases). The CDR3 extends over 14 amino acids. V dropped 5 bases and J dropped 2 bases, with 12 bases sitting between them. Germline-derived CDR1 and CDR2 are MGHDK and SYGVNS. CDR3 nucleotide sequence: TGTGCCAGCAGTTCGAAGGGGCTGAACTATGGCTACACCTTC. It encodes CASSSKGLNYGYTF.

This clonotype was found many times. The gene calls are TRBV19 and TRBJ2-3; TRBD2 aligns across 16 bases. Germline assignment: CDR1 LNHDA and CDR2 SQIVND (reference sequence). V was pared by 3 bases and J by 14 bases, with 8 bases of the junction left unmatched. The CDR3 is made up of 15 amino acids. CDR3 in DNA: TGTGCCAGTAGTATGGGACTAGCGGGGGGGCCCGCCCCGTATTTT. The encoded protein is CASSMGLAGGPAPYF.

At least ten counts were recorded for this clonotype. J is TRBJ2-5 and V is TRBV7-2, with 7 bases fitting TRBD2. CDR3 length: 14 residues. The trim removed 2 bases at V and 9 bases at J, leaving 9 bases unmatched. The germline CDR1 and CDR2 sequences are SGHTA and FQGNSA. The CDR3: CASSLNQGGLAQYF. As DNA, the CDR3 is TGTGCCAGCAGCTTAAACCAGGGAGGGTTGGCCCAGTACTTC.

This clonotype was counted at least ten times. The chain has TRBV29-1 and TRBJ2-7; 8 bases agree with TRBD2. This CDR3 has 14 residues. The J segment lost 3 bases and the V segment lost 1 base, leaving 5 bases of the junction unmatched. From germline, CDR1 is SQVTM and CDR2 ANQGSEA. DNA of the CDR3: TGCAGCGTTGAAGGGACTAGCAAGGGCTACGAGCAGTACTTC. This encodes CSVEGTSKGYEQYF.

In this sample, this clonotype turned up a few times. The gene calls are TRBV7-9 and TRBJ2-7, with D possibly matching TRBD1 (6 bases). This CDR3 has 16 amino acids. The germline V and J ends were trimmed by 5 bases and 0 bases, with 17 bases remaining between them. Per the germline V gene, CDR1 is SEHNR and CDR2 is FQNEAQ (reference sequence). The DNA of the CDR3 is TGTGCCAGCAGCACAATACAGGGCTCGAGCTCCTACGAGCAGTACTTC. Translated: CASSTIQGSSSYEQYF.